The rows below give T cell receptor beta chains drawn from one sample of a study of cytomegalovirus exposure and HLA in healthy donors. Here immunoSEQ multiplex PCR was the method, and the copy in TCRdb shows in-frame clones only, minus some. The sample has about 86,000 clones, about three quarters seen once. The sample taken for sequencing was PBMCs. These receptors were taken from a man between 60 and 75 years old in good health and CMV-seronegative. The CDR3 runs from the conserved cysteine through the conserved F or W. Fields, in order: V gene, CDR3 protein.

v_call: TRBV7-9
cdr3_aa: CASSPRTGGRVGNQPQHF

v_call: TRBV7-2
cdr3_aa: CASSLAGGINEQYF

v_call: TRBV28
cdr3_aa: CASSPMLAGVWVSRNTGELFF

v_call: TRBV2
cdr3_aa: CASTGAGGNNNEQFF

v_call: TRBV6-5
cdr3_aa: CASSYLDRFTDTQYF

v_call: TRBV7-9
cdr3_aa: CASSGGAISGANVLTF

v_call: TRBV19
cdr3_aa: CASSMIDSLIVNQPQHF

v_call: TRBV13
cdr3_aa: CASSSGLWSGNTEAFF

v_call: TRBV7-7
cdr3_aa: CASSLGGPWDEQFF

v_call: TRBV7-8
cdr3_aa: CASSLVAGTGNTIYF

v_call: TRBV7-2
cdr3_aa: CASSLRDRDTIYF

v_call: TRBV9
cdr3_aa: CASSVGQGWGQPQHF

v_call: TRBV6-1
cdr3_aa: CASSARQDLETQYF

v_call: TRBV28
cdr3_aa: CASSSPTGYEQYF

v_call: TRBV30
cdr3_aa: CAWSEGGLQFGETQYF